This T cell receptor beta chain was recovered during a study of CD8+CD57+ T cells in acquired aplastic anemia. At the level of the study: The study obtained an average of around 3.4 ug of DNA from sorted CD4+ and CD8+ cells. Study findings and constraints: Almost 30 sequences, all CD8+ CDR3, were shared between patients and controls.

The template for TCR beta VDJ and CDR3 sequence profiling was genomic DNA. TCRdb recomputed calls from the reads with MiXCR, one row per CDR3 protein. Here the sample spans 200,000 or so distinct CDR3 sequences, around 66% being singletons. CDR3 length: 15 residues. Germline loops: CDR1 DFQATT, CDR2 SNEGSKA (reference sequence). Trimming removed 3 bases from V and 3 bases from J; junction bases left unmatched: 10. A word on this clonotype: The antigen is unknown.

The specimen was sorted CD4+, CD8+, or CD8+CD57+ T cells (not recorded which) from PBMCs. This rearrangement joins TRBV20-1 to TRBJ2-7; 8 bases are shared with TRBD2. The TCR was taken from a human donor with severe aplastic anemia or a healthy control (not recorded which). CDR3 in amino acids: CSASPIAGSDYEQYF. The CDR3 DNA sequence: TGCAGTGCTAGTCCAATAGCGGGGAGTGACTACGAGCAGTACTTC.